These 3 T cell receptor beta chains were all obtained from the same sample, sequenced in a study of CD8 T cells in Susac syndrome. Reverse transcription of about 0.45 to 1 ug RNA used random hexamers. One entry per CDR3 protein, called by TCRdb with MiXCR from the immunoSEQ multiplex PCR reads. This table has 400,000 to 550,000 distinct CDR3 sequences, around 85% appearing once. Sequenced: CD8+ T cells from PBMCs. The origin of the receptors is a human donor with multiple sclerosis.

This clonotype was recorded a few times. The chain links TRBV11-2 to TRBJ2-1; no firm D call. Per the germline V gene, CDR1 is SGHAT and CDR2 is FQNNGV. The length of the CDR3 is 16 residues. Trimming removed 0 bases at V and 6 bases at J, with 15 bases between. CDR3 residues: CASSLEGAFLSNEQFF. In nucleotides, the CDR3 is TGTGCCAGCAGCTTAGAAGGTGCCTTCCTCTCCAATGAGCAGTTCTTC.

This chain uses TRBV29-1 with TRBJ2-7; TRBD1 matches 9 bases. Trimming cost V 3 bases and J 0 bases; bases outside gene matches: 6. Germline assignment: CDR1 SQVTM and CDR2 ANQGSEA. The CDR3 is made up of 15 amino acids. The CDR3 DNA reads TGCAGCGTTGAGTGGGGGACAGGGAGCTCCTACGAGCAGTACTTC. As protein: CSVEWGTGSSYEQYF.

This clonotype occurred a few times. The rearrangement joins TRBV19 to TRBJ2-5; 7 bases match TRBD2. The germline V gene has CDR1 LNHDA and CDR2 SQIVND (reference sequence). The CDR3 loop spans 13 amino acids. V shed 6 bases and J 5 bases; nucleotides not matched to a gene: 6. The CDR3 region has the DNA TGTGCCAGTAGACTAGCGCTCGGGGAGACCCAGTACTTC. It specifies CASRLALGETQYF.